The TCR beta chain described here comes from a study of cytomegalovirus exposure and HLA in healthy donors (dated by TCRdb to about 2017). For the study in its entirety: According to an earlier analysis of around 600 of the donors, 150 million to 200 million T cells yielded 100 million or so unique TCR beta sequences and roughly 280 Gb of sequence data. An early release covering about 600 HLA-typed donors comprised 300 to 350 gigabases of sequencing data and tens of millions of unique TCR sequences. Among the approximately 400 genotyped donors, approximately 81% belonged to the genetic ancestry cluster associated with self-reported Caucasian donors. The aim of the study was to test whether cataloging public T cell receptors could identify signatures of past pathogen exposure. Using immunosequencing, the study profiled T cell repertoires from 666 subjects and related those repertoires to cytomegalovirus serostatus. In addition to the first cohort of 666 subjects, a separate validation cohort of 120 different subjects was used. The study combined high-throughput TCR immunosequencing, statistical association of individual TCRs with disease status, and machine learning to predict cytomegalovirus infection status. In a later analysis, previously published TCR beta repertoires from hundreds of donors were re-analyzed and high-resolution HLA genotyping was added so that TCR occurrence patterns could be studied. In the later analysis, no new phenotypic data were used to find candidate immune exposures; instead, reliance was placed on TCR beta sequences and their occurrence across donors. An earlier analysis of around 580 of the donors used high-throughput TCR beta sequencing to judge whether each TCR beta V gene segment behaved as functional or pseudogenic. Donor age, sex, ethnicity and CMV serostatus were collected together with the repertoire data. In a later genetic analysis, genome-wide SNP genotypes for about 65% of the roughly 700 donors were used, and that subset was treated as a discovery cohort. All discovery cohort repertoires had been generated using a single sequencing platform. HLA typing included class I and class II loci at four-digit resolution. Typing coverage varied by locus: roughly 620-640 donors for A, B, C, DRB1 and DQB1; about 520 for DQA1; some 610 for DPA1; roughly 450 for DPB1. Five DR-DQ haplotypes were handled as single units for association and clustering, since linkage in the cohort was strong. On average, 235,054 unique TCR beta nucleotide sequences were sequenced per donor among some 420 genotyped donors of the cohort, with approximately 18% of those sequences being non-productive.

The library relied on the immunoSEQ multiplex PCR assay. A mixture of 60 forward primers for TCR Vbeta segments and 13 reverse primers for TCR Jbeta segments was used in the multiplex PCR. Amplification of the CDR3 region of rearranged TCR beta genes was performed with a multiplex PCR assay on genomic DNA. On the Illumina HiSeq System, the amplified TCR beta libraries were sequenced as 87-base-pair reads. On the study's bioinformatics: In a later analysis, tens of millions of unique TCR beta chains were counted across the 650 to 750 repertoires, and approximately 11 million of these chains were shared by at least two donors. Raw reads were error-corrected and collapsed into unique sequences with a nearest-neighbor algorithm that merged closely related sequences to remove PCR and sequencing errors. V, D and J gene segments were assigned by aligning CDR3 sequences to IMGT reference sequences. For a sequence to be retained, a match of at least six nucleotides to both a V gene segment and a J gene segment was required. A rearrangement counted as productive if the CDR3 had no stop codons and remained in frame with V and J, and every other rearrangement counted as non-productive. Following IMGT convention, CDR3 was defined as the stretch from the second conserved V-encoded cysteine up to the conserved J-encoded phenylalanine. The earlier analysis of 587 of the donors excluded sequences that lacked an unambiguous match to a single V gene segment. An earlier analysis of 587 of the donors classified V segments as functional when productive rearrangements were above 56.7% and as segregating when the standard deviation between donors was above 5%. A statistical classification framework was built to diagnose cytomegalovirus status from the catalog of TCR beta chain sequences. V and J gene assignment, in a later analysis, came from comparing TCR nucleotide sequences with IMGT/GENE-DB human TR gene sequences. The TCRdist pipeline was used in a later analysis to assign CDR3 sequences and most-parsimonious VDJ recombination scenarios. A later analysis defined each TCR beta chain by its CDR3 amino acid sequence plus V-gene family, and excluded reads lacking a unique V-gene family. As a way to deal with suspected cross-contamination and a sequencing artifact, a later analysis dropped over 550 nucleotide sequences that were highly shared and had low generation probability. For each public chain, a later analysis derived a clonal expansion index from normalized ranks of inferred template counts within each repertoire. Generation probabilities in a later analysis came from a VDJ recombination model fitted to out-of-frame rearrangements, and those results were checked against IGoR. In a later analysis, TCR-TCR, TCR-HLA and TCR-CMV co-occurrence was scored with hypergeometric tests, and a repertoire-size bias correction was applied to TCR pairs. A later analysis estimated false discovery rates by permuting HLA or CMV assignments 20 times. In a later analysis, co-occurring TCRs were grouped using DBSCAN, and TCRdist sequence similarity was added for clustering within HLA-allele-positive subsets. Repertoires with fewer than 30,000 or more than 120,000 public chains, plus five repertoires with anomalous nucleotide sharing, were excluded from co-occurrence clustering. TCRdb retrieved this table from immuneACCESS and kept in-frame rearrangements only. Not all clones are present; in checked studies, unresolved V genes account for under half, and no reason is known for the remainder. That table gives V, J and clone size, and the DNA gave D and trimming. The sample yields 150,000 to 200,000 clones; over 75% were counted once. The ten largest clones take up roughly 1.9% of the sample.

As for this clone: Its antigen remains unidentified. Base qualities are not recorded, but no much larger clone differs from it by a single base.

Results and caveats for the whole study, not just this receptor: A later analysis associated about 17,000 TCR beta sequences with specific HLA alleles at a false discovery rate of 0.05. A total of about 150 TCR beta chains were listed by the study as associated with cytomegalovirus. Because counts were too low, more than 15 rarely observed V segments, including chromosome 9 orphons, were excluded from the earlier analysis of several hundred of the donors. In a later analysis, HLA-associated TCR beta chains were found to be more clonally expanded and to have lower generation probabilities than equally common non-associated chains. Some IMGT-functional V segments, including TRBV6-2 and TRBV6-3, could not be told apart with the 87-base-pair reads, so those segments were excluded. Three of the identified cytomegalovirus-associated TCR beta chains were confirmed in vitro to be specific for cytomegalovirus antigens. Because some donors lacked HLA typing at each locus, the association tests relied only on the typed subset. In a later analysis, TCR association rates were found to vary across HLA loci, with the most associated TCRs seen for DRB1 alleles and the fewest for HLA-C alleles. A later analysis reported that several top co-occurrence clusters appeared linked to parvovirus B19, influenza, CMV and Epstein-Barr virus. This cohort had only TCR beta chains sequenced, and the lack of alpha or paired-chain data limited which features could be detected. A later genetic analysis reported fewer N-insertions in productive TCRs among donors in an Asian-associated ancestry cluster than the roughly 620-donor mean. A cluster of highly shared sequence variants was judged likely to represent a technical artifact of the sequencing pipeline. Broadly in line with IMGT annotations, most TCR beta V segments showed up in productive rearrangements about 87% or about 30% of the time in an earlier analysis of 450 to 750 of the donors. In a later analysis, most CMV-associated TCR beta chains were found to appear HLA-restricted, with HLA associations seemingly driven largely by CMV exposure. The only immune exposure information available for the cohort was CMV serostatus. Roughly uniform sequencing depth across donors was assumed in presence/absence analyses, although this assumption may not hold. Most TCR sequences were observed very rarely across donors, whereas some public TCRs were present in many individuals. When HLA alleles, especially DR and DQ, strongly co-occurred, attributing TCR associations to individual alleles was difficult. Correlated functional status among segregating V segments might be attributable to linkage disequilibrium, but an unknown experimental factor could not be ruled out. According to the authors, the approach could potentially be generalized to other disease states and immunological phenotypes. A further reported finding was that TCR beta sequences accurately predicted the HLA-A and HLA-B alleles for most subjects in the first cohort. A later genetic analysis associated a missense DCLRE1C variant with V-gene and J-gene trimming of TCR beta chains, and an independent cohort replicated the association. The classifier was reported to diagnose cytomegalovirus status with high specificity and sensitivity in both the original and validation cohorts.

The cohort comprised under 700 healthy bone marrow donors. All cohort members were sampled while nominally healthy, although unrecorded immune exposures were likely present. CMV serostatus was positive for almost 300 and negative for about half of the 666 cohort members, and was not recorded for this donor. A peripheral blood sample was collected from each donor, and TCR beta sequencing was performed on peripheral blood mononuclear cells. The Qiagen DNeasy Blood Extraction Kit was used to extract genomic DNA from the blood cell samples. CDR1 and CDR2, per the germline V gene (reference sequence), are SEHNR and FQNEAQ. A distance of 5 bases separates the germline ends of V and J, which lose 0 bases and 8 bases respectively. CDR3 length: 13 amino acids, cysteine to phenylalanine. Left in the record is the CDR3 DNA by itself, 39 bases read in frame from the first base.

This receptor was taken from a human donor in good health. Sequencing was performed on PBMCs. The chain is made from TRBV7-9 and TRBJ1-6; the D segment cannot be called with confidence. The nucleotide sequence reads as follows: TGTGCCAGCAGCTTAGCGAGGGATTCACCCCTCCACTTT. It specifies CASSLARDSPLHF.